The source of this TCR beta chain is a study of blood T cells in healthy people across ages. Remarks on this clonotype: Its specificity is unknown.

The authors ran a second PCR of roughly 6 to 11 cycles using a sample-barcoded 5' primer and a J-beta primer mix. A template-switch adaptor with 12 random nucleotides tagged each cDNA molecule. TCRdb itself ran the 5' RACE reads through MiXCR, one entry per CDR3 protein. Among fewer than 1,000,000 distinct CDR3 sequences listed, around 43% were seen once. General study points: In older individuals, TCR beta diversity per million T cells was lower, falling roughly linearly with age.

The CDR3 is made up of 15 amino acids. The germline V and J ends were trimmed by 6 bases and 0 bases, with 12 bases remaining between them. Every donor provided 9.5 to 10 milliliters of peripheral blood. V is TRBV12-3 or TRBV12-4 and J is TRBJ2-1; D is possibly TRBD2 (6 bases). This TCR came from a man aged 55 to 70 in good health. Material: blood. DNA for the CDR3: TGTGCCAGCAGCTTCGGACTAAACTCCTACAATGAGCAGTTCTTC. It translates to CASSFGLNSYNEQFF.